The 2 T cell receptor beta chains below all came from one sample that was sequenced in a study of blood T cell repertoires in COVID-19. Profiling relied on immunoSEQ multiplex PCR, and the TCRdb table lists in-frame clones only, not all of them. This sample carries more than 300,000 clones, over 75% of them seen once, and the ten largest clones take about 4.2%. The sequencing input was PBMCs or T cells enriched from blood (not recorded which). These receptors were collected from a man younger than 45 who had recovered from COVID-19.

The J gene is TRBJ1-2, the V gene TRBV6-6; 9 nucleotides match TRBD1. CDR3 size: 14 residues. The V segment lost 5 bases and the J segment 3 bases; nucleotides outside the gene matches: 4. In germline, CDR1 is MNHNY, CDR2 SVGAGI (reference sequence). The CDR3 DNA is TGTGCCAGCAGTCGGGACAGGGCTTACTATGGCTACACCTTC. Its protein is CASSRDRAYYGYTF.

In nucleotides, the CDR3 is TGTGCCAGCAGGACAACCCGTGGAGCCAAAAACATTCAGTACTTC. Amino acid sequence: CASRTTRGAKNIQYF. This chain connects TRBV6-5 to TRBJ2-4; D gene unclear. Trimming stripped 6 bases from V and 0 bases from J, with 12 bases between. The length of the CDR3 is 15 residues. The V gene's germline CDR1 is MNHEY and CDR2 SVGAGI.